One and the same sample provided the 5 T cell receptor beta chains below, sequenced in a study of Ad26.COV2.S vaccination and SARS-CoV-2 variants. Treatment meaning: roughly 18 received Ad26.COV2.S at low or high dose, single or two shots; several received placebo; per-sample allocation not given. Day 63 after the first vaccine or placebo injection was the time point for sampling. Sequenced by immunoSEQ multiplex PCR; TCRdb stores in-frame clones only, minus some. The table records hundreds of thousands of clones, around 87% of them present only once. The material sequenced was peripheral blood, taken in a trial of Ad26.COV2.S vaccine versus placebo. These receptors came from a person aged 18-60 years who received the Ad26.COV2.S COVID-19 vaccine or a placebo.

This rearrangement joins TRBV7-8 to TRBJ2-7; D ambiguous. Trimming took off 5 bases at V and 6 bases at J, with 14 bases between the two ends. The CDR3 totals 13 residues. The germline V gene has CDR1 SGHVS and CDR2 FQNEAQ. The DNA for the CDR3 is TGTGCCAGCAGCCCGCGTGTGGCTGTCGAGCAGTACTTC. Protein: CASSPRVAVEQYF.

Only one count was recorded for this clone. This sequence joins TRBV5-1 and TRBJ2-3; 10 bases agree with TRBD2. The CDR3 extends over 19 amino acids. Germline V lookup: CDR1 SGHRS, CDR2 YFSETQ. V lost 0 bases to trimming and J lost 1 base; unmatched junction nucleotides: 11. The CDR3 DNA reads as TGCGCCAGCAGCTTGGACGGAGCGGGAGGGCCAGTGGGCACAGATACGCAGTATTTT. Translated: CASSLDGAGGPVGTDTQYF.

The chain joins TRBV19 to TRBJ1-2; 8 nucleotides align to TRBD1. Per the germline V gene, CDR1 is LNHDA and CDR2 is SQIVND (reference sequence). This CDR3 is 16 amino acids long. The J segment lost 7 bases and the V segment lost 7 bases, leaving 17 bases of the junction unmatched. CDR3 sequence reads: CASTERTGGYFGGYTF. In nucleotides, the CDR3 is TGTGCCAGTACCGAGCGCACAGGGGGGTACTTTGGTGGCTACACCTTC.

The J gene is TRBJ2-5, the V gene TRBV6-5; maybe TRBD1 (6 bases). Germline V gene lookup returns CDR1 MNHEY and CDR2 SVGAGI. V was cut by 0 bases and J by 3 bases, with 14 bases left in between. The CDR3 spans 16 residues. Here the CDR3 reads CASSYSYRVREETQYF. The CDR3 DNA follows: TGTGCCAGCAGTTACTCTTACAGGGTTCGTGAAGAGACCCAGTACTTC.

This clone was seen just once. The gene calls are TRBV27 and TRBJ2-1; D possibly corresponds to TRBD1 (6 bases). Germline values: CDR1 MNHEY, CDR2 SMNVEV (reference sequence). Between the trimmed V and J ends, which lost 2 bases and 8 bases, there was a span of 7 bases. This CDR3 region has 12 residues. CDR3 nucleotides: TGTGCCAGCAGTTTAGAGGGGGATGAGCAGTTCTTC. Translating gives CASSLEGDEQFF.